The present entry profiles one T cell receptor beta chain with its context. This record comes from a study of blood T cell repertoires in COVID-19. The assay was immunoSEQ multiplex PCR, and TCRdb's table has in-frame clones only and misses some. Altogether some 150,000 clones are present, around four fifths being singletons, with the ten largest covering roughly 4.4%. Germline V gene sequence: CDR1 GTSNPN, CDR2 SVGIG (reference sequence). Trimming removed 2 bases from V and 8 bases from J, with 15 bases in between. The CDR3 has 14 residues. Sequenced material: peripheral blood. The V call is TRBV30, the J call TRBJ1-4, with D possibly matching TRBD1 (6 bases). The receptor was derived from a human donor in a cohort sampled during active COVID-19. The CDR3 loop reads CAWSPHGGWEKLFF. CDR3 nucleotide sequence: TGTGCCTGGAGTCCGCATGGGGGCTGGGAAAAACTGTTTTTT.